These 9 T cell receptor beta chains originate from one sample sequenced in a study of CD8 T cells in Susac syndrome. Reverse transcription used roughly 0.45 to 1 ug RNA and random hexamers. TCRdb re-analysed the immunoSEQ multiplex PCR reads in MiXCR, keeping a single row per CDR3 protein. The sample has about 210,000 distinct CDR3 sequences; 95% are singletons. Sequenced: CD4+ T cells from PBMCs. Source of these receptors: a human donor with multiple sclerosis.

In this sample, this clonotype turned up once. The chain uses TRBV5-6 and TRBJ2-7; no clear D gene. The germline CDR1 and CDR2 sequences are SGHDT and YYEEEE. Trimming left V 1 base short and J 7 bases short, with 9 bases between. The CDR3 has 12 amino acids. The CDR3 region has the DNA TGTGCCAGCAGCTTGAGACCTAGGGAGCAGTACTTC. Translating it yields CASSLRPREQYF.

The CDR3 nucleotides are TGCAGTGCAAGACTAGCGGGGGTCACAGATACGCAGTATTTT. It specifies CSARLAGVTDTQYF. V usage is TRBV20-1 and J usage is TRBJ2-3; 12 bases are a match to TRBD2. Germline V gives CDR1 DFQATT, CDR2 SNEGSKA (reference sequence). With V trimmed by 6 bases and J by 2 bases, 3 bases remained unmatched. The CDR3 has 14 residues.

J is TRBJ1-2 and V is TRBV28, with unresolved D. V lost 8 bases, J lost 5 bases, and 15 bases lay in between. The CDR3 sequence is 13 residues long. CDR1 is MDHEN and CDR2 is SYDVKM in the germline V gene. The CDR3 bases are TGTGCCAGCGGCCTCGAGGTACTGTATGGCTACACCTTC. Protein: CASGLEVLYGYTF.

The chain uses TRBV12-5 and TRBJ1-1; 7 bases match TRBD1. In germline, CDR1 is LGHNT, CDR2 FRNRAP. V lost 5 bases to trimming and J lost 6 bases; unmatched junction nucleotides: 3. This CDR3 region has 12 residues. CDR3 sequence reads: CASGPTGAEAFF. The DNA for the CDR3 is TGTGCTAGTGGTCCCACAGGGGCTGAAGCTTTCTTT.

The chain has TRBV2 and TRBJ2-7; 10 positions match TRBD1. The CDR3 has 15 residues. CDR1 and CDR2 (germline): SNHLY, FYNNEI. The V and J ends lost 5 bases and 1 base, in that order; junction bases with no gene match: 5. The CDR3 loop is CASSPGTGVSYEQYF. In nucleotides, the CDR3 is TGTGCCAGCAGTCCCGGGACAGGGGTTTCCTACGAGCAGTACTTC. The full variable domain, with the rest looked up from reference TRBV2 and TRBJ2-7, is EPEVTQTPSHQVTQMGQEVILRCVPISNHLYFYWYRQILGQKVEFLVSFYNNEISEKSEIFDDQFSVERPDGSNFTLKIRSTKLEDSAMYFCASSPGTGVSYEQYFGPGTRLTVT.

The CDR3 here is CATQGQPQETQYF. The CDR3 nucleotides read TGTGCCACGCAGGGACAGCCCCAAGAGACCCAGTACTTC. The chain combines TRBV24-1 with TRBJ2-5; 7 bases are a match to TRBD1. Germline CDR1 is KGHDR and CDR2 is SFDVKD. Unmatched junction bases numbered 5, after V lost 10 bases and J lost 1 base. This CDR3 region has 13 residues.

The chain couples TRBV6-5 to TRBJ2-6; D is unclear. The CDR3 totals 15 residues. Trimming removed 6 bases at V and 0 bases at J, with 9 bases between. CDR1 is MNHEY and CDR2 is SVGAGI in the germline V gene. CDR3 bases: TGTGCCAGCAGAACACCAGGCTCTGGGGCCAACGTCCTGACTTTC. Its protein product is CASRTPGSGANVLTF.

The V and J genes are TRBV20-1 and TRBJ2-7, with a possible D match to TRBD2 (7 bases). The V end lost 0 bases, the J end lost 2 bases, and 17 bases lay between the germline ends. From germline, CDR1 is DFQATT and CDR2 SNEGSKA (reference sequence). The CDR3 spans 16 residues. In DNA form, the CDR3 reads TGCAGTGCTAGAGACCCCGGGGGCAGCGGGGCCTACGAGCAGTACTTC. Its translation: CSARDPGGSGAYEQYF.

This clonotype was found once. J is TRBJ2-5 and V is TRBV27; 10 bases fit TRBD2. After removal of 5 bases from V and 5 bases from J, the junction contained 2 bases not matched to a gene. This CDR3 region has 13 residues. Germline values: CDR1 MNHEY, CDR2 SMNVEV (reference sequence). CDR3: CASSRAGGETQYF. The CDR3 DNA sequence: TGTGCCAGCAGTCGAGCGGGGGGGGAGACCCAGTACTTC.